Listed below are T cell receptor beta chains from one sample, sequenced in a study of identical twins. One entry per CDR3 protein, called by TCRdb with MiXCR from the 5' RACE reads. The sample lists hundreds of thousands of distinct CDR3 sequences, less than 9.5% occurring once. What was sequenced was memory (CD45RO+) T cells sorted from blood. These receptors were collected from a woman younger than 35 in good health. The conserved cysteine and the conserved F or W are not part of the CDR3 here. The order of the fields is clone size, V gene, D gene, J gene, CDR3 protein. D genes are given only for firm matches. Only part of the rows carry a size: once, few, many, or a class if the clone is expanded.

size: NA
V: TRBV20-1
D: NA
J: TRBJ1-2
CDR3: SARESSANYGYT

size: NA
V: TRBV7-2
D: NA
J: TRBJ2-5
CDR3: ASSSNRETQY

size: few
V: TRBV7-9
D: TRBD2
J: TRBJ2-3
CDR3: ASSLWAGVSGDTQY

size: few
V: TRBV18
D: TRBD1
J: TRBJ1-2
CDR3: ASSPGQAVGYT

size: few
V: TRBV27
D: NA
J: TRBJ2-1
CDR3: ASSSPFAGVGYNEQF

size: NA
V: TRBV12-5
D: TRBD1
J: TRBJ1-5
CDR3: ASGPGGTVNQPQH

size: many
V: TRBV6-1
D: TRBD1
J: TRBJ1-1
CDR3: ASGRTGGTLNTEAF

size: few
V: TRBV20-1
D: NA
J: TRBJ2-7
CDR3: SAKDNREQY

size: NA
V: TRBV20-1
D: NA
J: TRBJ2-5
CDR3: SARGPGRQETQY

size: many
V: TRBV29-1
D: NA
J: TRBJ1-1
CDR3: SHLETENTEAF

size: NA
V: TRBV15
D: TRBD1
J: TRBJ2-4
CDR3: ATSRDFQVGRGSGTKNIQY

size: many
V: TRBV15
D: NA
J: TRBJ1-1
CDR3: ATSREKGQNTEAF

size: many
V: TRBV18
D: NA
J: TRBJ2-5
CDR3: ASSREETQY

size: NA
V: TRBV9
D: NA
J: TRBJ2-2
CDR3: ASSVVAVTGELF

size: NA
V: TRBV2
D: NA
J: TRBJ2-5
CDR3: ASGSMGTEQETQY

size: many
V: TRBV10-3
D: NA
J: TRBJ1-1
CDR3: AISESVYTEAF

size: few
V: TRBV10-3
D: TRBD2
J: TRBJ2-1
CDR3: AISELSGSAGNEQF

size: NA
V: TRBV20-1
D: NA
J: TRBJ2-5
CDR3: SARSPPGETQY

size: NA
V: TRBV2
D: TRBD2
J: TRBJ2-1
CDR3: ARDAGTNIF

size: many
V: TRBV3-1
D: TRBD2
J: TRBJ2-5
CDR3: ASSQGVGGGPSETQY

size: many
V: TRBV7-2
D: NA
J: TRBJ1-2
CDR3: ASSFATNYGYT

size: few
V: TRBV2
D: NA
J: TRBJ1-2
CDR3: ASSERNYGYT

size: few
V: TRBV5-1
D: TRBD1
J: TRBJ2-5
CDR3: ASREGAGETQY

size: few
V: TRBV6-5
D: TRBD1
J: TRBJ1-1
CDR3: ASSYGTVNTEAF

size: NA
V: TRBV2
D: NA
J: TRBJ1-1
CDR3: ASRRVGPEAF

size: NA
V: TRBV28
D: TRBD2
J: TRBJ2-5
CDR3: ASSPSGTSDETQY

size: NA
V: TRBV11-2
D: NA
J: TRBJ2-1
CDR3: ASSFLVGTPEQF

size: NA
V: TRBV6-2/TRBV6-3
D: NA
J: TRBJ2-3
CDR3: ASSYGGSDPDTQY

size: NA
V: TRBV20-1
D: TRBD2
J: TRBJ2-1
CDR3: SARPGTSAHEQF

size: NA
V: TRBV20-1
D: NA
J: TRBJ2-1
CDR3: SARKTSSSYNEQF

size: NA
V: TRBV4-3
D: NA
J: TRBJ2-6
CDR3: ASSQAWGISGANVLT

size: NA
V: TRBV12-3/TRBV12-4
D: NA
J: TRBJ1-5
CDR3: ASSFTGLNSNQPQH

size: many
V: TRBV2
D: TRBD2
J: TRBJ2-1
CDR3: ASRGLAGFSYNEQF

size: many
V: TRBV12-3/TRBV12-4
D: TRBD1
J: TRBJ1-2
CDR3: ASSPGQSVGYT

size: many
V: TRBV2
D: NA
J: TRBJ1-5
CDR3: ASSMMGPQH

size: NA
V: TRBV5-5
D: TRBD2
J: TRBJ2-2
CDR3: ASSLGLVDWVLF

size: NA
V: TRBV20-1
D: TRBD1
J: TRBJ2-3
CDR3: SVRQGVGFDTQY

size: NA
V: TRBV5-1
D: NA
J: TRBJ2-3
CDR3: ATTPEPGTDTQY

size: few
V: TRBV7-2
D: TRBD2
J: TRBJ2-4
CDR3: ASSLAGGPHLAKNIQY

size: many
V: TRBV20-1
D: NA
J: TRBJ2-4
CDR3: SAGPSLGNIQY

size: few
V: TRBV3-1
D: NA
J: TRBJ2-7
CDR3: ASSQTQQGPYEQY